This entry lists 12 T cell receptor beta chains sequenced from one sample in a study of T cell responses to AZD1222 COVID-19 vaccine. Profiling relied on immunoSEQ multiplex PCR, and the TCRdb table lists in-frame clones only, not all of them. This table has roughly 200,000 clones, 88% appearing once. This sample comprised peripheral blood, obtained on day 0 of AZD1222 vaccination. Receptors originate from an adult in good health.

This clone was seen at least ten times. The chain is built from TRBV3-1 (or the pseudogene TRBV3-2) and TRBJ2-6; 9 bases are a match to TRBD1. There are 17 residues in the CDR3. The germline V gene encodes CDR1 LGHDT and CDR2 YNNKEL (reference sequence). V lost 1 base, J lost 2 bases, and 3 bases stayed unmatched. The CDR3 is CASSQGGQGAGANVLTF. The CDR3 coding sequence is TGTGCCAGCAGCCAAGGGGGACAGGGAGCTGGGGCCAACGTCCTGACTTTC.

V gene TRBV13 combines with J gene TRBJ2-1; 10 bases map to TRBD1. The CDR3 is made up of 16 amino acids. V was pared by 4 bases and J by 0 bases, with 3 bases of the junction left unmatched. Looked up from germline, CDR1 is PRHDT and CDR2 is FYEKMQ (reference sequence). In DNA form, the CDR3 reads TGTGCCAGCAGCTCGGACAGGGGGGGCTCCTACAATGAGCAGTTCTTC. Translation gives CASSSDRGGSYNEQFF. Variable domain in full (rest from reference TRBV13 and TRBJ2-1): AAGVIQSPRHLIKEKRETATLKCYPIPRHDTVYWYQQGPGQDPQFLISFYEKMQSDKGSIPDRFSAQQFSDYHSELNMSSLELGDSALYFCASSSDRGGSYNEQFFGPGTRLTVL.

The CDR3: CASSPSREGYEQYF. CDR3 in DNA: TGTGCCAGCTCCCCCTCCAGGGAAGGTTACGAGCAGTACTTC. The chain joins TRBV18 to TRBJ2-7, with D possibly TRBD1 on 5 matching bases. The CDR3 runs to 14 residues. CDR1 and CDR2 from the germline V gene are KGHSH and LQKENI. The V gene lost 6 bases and the J gene lost 4 bases, with 16 bases spanning the gap.

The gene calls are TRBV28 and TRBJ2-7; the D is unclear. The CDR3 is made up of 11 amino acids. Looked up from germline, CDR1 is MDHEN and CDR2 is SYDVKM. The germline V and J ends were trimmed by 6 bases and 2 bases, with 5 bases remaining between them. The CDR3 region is CASRSTYEQYF. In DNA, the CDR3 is TGTGCCAGCAGGTCCACCTACGAGCAGTACTTC.

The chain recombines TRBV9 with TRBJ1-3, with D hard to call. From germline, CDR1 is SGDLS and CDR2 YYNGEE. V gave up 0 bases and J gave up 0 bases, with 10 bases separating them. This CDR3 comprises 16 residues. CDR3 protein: CASSVGGRTSGNTIYF. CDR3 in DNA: TGTGCCAGCAGCGTAGGGGGTCGGACCTCTGGAAACACCATATATTTT.

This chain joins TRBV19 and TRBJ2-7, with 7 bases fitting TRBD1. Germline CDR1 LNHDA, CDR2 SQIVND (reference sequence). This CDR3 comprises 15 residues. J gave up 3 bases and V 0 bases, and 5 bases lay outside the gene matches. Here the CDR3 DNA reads TGTGCCAGTAGTATAGAGCCGGGACAGAACTACGAGCAGTACTTC. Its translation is CASSIEPGQNYEQYF.

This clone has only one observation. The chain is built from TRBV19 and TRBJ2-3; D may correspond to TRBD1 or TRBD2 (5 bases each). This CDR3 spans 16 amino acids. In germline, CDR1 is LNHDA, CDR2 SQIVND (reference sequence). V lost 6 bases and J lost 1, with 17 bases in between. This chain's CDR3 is CASRPQGRTGTDTQYF. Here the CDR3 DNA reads TGTGCCAGTAGGCCCCAGGGACGGACGGGCACAGATACGCAGTATTTT. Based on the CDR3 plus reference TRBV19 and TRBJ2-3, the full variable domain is DGGITQSPKYLFRKEGQNVTLSCEQNLNHDAMYWYRQDPGQGLRLIYYSQIVNDFQKGDIAEGYSVSREKKESFPLTVTSAQKNPTAFYLCASRPQGRTGTDTQYFGPGTRLTVL.

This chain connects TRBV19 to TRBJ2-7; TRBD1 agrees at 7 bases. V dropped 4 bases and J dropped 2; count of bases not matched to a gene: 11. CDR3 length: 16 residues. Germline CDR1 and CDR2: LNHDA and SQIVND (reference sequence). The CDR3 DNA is TGTGCCAGTAGTACCATGGGACAGCGCACCCCCTACGAGCAGTACTTC. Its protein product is CASSTMGQRTPYEQYF. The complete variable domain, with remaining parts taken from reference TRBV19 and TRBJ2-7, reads DGGITQSPKYLFRKEGQNVTLSCEQNLNHDAMYWYRQDPGQGLRLIYYSQIVNDFQKGDIAEGYSVSREKKESFPLTVTSAQKNPTAFYLCASSTMGQRTPYEQYFGPGTRLTVT.

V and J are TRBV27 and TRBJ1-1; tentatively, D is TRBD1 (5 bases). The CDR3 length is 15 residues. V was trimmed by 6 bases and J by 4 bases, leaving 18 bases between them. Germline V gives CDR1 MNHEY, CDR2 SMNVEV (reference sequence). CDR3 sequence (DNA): TGTGCCAGCAGGGCAAGCAGGGCGGGTTTCACTGAAGCTTTCTTT. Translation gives CASRASRAGFTEAFF.

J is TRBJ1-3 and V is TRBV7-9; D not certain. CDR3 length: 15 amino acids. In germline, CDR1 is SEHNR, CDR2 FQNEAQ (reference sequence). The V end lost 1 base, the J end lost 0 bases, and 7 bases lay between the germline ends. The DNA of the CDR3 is TGTGCCAGCAGCTTAGAGAGGACCTCTGGAAACACCATATATTTT. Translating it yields CASSLERTSGNTIYF.

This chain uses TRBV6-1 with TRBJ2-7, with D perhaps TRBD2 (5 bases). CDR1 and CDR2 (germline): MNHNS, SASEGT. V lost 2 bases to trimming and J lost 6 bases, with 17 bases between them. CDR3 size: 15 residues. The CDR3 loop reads CASSERHLRGIEQYF. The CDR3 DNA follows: TGTGCCAGCAGTGAAAGGCACCTGAGAGGGATCGAGCAGTACTTC.

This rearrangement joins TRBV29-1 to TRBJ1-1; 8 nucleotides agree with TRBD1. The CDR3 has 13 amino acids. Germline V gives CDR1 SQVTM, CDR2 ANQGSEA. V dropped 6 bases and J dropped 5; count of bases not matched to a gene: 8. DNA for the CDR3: TGCAGCGTCACCACAGGGGGGAAGACTGAAGCTTTCTTT. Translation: CSVTTGGKTEAFF.